The 4 T cell receptor beta chains presented below share a single source sample, sequenced in a study of shared clonotypes between healthy human individuals. Sequencing used immunoSEQ multiplex PCR; TCRdb keeps in-frame clones, though not all of them. The sample holds 2 million to 3 million clones, approximately 90% seen once. Sequenced sample: naive CD4+ T cells sorted from blood. Subset denoted: CD45RA+ positively selected. The receptors stem from a man in his late teens or twenties in good health.

The CDR3 DNA sequence: TGTGCCAGCAGTGCTCTAGGCACTGAAGCTTTCTTT. Its translation: CASSALGTEAFF. The gene calls are TRBV6-6 and TRBJ1-1; D remains unclear. Trimming left V 5 bases short and J 4 bases short, with 8 bases between. Per the germline V gene, CDR1 is MNHNY and CDR2 is SVGAGI (reference sequence). This CDR3 has 12 amino acids.

The chain combines TRBV10-1 with TRBJ2-2; D uncertain. Per germline, CDR1 WNHNN and CDR2 SYGVQD (reference sequence). The length of the CDR3 is 12 residues. V lost 7 bases and J 8 bases, leaving 11 bases between the germline ends. CDR3: CASTSRFGELFF. As DNA, the CDR3 is TGCGCCAGCACCAGTAGGTTTGGGGAGCTGTTTTTT.

The chain couples TRBV6-5 to TRBJ1-2; 9 bases are shared with TRBD1. V gave up 5 bases and J gave up 3 bases; unmatched junction bases: 4. This CDR3 spans 14 amino acids. CDR1 is MNHEY, CDR2 SVGAGI, per germline. In DNA, the CDR3 is TGTGCCAGCAGTCGGGACAGGGTGGACTATGGCTACACCTTC. It yields the protein CASSRDRVDYGYTF.

The chain couples TRBV2 to TRBJ2-5; the D is unclear. V was pared by 3 bases and J by 7 bases, with 6 bases between. Germline CDR1 SNHLY, CDR2 FYNNEI. This CDR3 comprises 11 residues. CDR3 sequence (DNA): TGTGCCAGCAGTGAGTCCAGGACCCAGTACTTC. This translates into CASSESRTQYF. Combining the CDR3 with reference TRBV2 and TRBJ2-5 gives the whole variable domain EPEVTQTPSHQVTQMGQEVILRCVPISNHLYFYWYRQILGQKVEFLVSFYNNEISEKSEIFDDQFSVERPDGSNFTLKIRSTKLEDSAMYFCASSESRTQYFGPGTRLLVL.